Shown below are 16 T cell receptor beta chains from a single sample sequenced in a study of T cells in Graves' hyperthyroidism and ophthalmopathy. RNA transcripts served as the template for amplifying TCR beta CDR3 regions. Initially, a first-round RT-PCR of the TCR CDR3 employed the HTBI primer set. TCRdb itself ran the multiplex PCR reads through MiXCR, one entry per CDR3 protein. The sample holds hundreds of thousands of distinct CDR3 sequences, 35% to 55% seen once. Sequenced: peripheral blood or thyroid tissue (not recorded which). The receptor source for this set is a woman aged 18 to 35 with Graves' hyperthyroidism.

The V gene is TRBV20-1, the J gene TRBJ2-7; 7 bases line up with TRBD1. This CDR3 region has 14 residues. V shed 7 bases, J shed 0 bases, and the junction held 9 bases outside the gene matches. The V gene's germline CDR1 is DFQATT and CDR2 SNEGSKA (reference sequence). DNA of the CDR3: TGCAGTGGGACCCTGGACAGGTCCTCCTACGAGCAGTACTTC. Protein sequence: CSGTLDRSSYEQYF.

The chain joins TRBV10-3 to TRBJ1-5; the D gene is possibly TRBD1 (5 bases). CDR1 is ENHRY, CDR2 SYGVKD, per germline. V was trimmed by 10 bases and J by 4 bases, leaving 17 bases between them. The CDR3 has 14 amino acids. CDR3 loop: CASVGGGSNQPQHF. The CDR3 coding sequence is TGTGCCAGCGTTGGGGGGGGATCGAATCAGCCCCAGCATTTT.

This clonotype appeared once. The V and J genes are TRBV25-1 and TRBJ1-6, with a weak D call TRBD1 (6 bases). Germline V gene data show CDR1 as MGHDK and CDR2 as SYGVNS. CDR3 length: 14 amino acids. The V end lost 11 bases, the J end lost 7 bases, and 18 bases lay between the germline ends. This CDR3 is CASGRGQPNSPLHF. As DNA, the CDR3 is TGTGCCTCGGGGCGTGGACAGCCAAATTCACCCCTCCACTTT.

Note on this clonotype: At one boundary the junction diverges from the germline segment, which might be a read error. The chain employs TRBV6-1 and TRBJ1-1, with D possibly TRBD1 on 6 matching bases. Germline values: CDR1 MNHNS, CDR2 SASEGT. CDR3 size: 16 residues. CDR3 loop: CASRPTGSTLNTEAFF. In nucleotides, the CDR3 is TGTGCCAGCAGGCCGACAGGATCCACTTTGAACACTGAGGCTTTCTTT.

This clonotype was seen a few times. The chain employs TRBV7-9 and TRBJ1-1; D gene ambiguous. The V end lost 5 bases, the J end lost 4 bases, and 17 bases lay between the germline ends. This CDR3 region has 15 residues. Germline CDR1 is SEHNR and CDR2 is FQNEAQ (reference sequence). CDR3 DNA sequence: TGTGCCAGCAGCCCTGGGAACCGCCGGGGCACTGAAGCTTTCTTT. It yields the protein CASSPGNRRGTEAFF.

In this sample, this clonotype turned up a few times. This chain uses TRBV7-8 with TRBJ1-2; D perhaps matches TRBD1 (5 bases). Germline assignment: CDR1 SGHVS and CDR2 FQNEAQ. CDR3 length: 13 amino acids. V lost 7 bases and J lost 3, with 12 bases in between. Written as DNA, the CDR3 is TGTGCCAGCATCCGCAGGGTGGACTATGGCTACACCTTC. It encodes CASIRRVDYGYTF. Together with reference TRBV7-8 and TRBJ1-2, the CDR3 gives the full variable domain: GAGVSQSPRYKVAKRGQDVALRCDPISGHVSLFWYQQALGQGPEFLTYFQNEAQLDKSGLPSDRFFAERPEGSVSTLKIQRTQQEDSAVYLCASIRRVDYGYTFGSGTRLTVV.

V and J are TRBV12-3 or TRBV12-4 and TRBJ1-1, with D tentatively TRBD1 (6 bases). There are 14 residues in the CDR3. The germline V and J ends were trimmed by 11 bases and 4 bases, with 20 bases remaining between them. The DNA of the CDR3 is TGTGCCGACAGGCCGTCCCAGGGGATCACTGAAGCTTTCTTT. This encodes CADRPSQGITEAFF.

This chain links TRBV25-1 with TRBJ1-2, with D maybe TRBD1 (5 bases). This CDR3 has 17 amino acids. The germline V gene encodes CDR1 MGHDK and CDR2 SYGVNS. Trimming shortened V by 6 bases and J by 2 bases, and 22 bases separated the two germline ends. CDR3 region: CASSQDTIQGSNYGYTF. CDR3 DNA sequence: TGTGCCAGCAGCCAAGATACAATTCAGGGTTCCAACTATGGCTACACCTTC.

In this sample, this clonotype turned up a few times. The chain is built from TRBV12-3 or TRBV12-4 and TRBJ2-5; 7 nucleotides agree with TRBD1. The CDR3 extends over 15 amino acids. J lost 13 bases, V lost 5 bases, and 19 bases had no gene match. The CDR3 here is CASSLEIVVGTVLYF. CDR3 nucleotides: TGTGCCAGCAGTCTAGAGATCGTCGTGGGGACAGTACTGTACTTC.

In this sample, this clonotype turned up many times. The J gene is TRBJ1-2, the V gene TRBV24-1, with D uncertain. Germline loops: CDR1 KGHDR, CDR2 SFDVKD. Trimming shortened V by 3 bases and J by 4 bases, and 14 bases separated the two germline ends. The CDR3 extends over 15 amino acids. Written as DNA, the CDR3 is TGTGCCACCAGTGATCCGTGGACGGGAATCTATGGCTACACCTTC. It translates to CATSDPWTGIYGYTF.

The CDR3 loop is CASSGDFAEYEQYF. The CDR3 coding sequence is TGTGCCAGCAGCGGGGACTTCGCGGAGTACGAGCAGTACTTC. J is TRBJ2-7 and V is TRBV5-6, with D tentatively TRBD2 (6 bases). Trimming stripped 4 bases from V and 4 bases from J, with 15 bases between. CDR1 is SGHDT and CDR2 is YYEEEE in the germline V gene. CDR3 size: 14 residues.

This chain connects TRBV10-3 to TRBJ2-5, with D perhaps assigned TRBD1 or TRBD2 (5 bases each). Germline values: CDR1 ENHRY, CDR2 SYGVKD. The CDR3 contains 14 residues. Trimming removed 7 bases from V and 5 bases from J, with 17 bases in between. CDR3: CAIKTGGKKETQYF. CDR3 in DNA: TGTGCCATCAAAACTGGGGGTAAGAAGGAGACCCAGTACTTC.

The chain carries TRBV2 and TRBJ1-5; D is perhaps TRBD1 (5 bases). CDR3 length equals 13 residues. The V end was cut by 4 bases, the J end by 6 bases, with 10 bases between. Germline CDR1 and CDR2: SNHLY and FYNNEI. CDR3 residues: CASSGGYVQPQHF. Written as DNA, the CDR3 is TGTGCCAGCAGTGGGGGGTACGTTCAGCCCCAGCATTTT. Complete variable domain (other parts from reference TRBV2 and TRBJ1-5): EPEVTQTPSHQVTQMGQEVILRCVPISNHLYFYWYRQILGQKVEFLVSFYNNEISEKSEIFDDQFSVERPDGSNFTLKIRSTKLEDSAMYFCASSGGYVQPQHFGDGTRLSIL.

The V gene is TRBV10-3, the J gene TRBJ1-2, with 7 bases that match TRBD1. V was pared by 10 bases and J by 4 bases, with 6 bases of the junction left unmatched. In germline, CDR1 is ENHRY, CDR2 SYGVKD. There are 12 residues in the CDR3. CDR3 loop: CATGQEAYGYTF. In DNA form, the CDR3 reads TGTGCCACCGGACAGGAGGCCTATGGCTACACCTTC.

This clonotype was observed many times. The DNA of the CDR3 is TGTGCCAGCAGCCAGGGGACCGGCGGAGAGACCCAGTACTTC. This gives the protein CASSQGTGGETQYF. V is TRBV12-3 or TRBV12-4 and J is TRBJ2-5; possible D gene TRBD1, 6 bases. V was shortened by 6 bases and J by 4 bases, with 15 bases between the two germline ends. The length of the CDR3 is 14 residues.

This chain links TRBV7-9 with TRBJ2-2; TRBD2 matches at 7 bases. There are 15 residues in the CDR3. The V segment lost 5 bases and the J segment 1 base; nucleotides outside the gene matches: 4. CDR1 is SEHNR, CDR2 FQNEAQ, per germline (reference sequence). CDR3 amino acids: CASSPQRENTGELFF. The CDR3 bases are TGTGCCAGCAGCCCACAGCGGGAGAACACCGGGGAGCTGTTTTTT.